This TCR beta chain was captured by sequencing in a study of STAT5B mutations in CD4+ large granular lymphocyte leukemia. General study findings and limits: The clonality comparison with controls used just 5 or 6 CD4-sorted patient samples.

With respect to this clone: Its antigen is currently unknown.

Sequencing was performed with immunoSEQ multiplex PCR; in TCRdb, only in-frame clones are kept and a portion is missing. This table has approximately 2,000 clones, over 70% appearing once. Specimen: PBMCs. This sequence was found in a woman in her 70s with CD4+ T-cell large granular lymphocyte leukemia.

The CDR3 DNA follows: TGCGCCAGCAGTATGAGCGGTTCCACAGATACGCAGTATTTT. Its protein is CASSMSGSTDTQYF. The chain recombines TRBV10-1 with TRBJ2-3; a possible D gene is TRBD2 (5 bases). This CDR3 has 14 amino acids. V lost 5 bases and J 2 bases, leaving 11 bases between the germline ends. Germline V lookup: CDR1 WNHNN, CDR2 SYGVQD (reference sequence).